This T cell receptor beta chain appears in the sequencing data of a study of brain T cells in children with intractable seizures. On this clone: Its antigen is unidentified. The junction does not match germline at one end; this may be a read error.

Study conclusions and caveats: Absence of clones before surgery may stem from lower sequencing depth.

The germline V gene encodes CDR1 LNHDA and CDR2 SQIVND (reference sequence). The CDR3 spans 8 residues. Sequenced by immunoSEQ multiplex PCR; TCRdb stores in-frame clones only, minus some. The top ten clones hold 3.5% to 4% of a sample with roughly 120,000 clones, approximately 94% of them seen once. The sequenced cases were selected for having the highest brain T cell transcript signatures. Pre-surgery treatment included at least one anti-epileptic drug. The source is a boy in the first two years of life with hemimegalencephaly and intractable seizures. V is TRBV19 and J is TRBJ1-1; D is possibly TRBD1 (5 bases). The specimen comprised peripheral blood, sampled at surgery. The CDR3 spells CARGAYIF. The DNA for the CDR3 is TGTGCCAGAGGGGCCTACATCTTT.